This passage covers 9 T cell receptor beta chains from one sample sequenced in a study of a mutant IDH1 vaccine in newly diagnosed glioma. These receptors have no known antigen. Produced via immunoSEQ multiplex PCR; TCRdb's table is partial and in-frame only. Among nearly 35,000 clones listed, about 86% were seen once. Time point defined: week 5, during vaccination. The study gave 300 ug of mutant IDH1 20-mer peptide per vaccine dose, with topical imiquimod. This specimen was PBMCs, taken from a glioma patient whose treatment included an IDH1 peptide vaccine. The receptor source for this set is a man aged 25-40 years with glioma.

This chain uses TRBV5-8 with TRBJ2-1; 8 positions match TRBD2. The V gene end was trimmed by 2 bases and the J gene end by 8 bases; junction bases not matched to a gene: 6. The CDR3 runs 14 residues. From germline, CDR1 is SGHTS and CDR2 YDEGEE. The CDR3, as DNA: TGTGCCAGCAGCTTCACGCGGGGGGTCGATGAGCAGTTCTTC. This encodes CASSFTRGVDEQFF.

The CDR3, as DNA: TGTGCCAGCAGTTCTGGGAGCACTGAAGCTTTCTTT. Residues: CASSSGSTEAFF. The chain couples TRBV27 to TRBJ1-1; the D is unclear. The CDR3 is 12 residues long. Germline values: CDR1 MNHEY, CDR2 SMNVEV (reference sequence). V was shortened by 4 bases and J by 4 bases, with 7 bases between the two germline ends.

This chain uses TRBV10-3 with TRBJ2-3; 12 nucleotides line up with TRBD2. The germline CDR1 and CDR2 sequences are ENHRY and SYGVKD. This CDR3 has 20 residues. Trimming cost V 0 bases and J 2 bases; bases outside gene matches: 12. CDR3 loop: CAISESRLAGVLKNTDTQYF. The DNA for the CDR3 is TGTGCCATCAGTGAGTCGAGACTAGCGGGAGTCCTGAAGAACACAGATACGCAGTATTTT.

The V call is TRBV6-5, the J call TRBJ1-2; D gene unclear. This CDR3 contains 13 residues. Germline V gives CDR1 MNHEY, CDR2 SVGAGI. V lost 6 bases to trimming and J lost 5 bases, with 13 bases between them. The CDR3 region is CASRELISYGYTF. CDR3 in DNA: TGTGCCAGCAGAGAACTCATCAGTTATGGCTACACCTTC.

The CDR3 sequence is CASSQELPGQGTIFYGYTF. CDR3 nucleotide sequence: TGCGCCAGCAGCCAAGAGCTCCCGGGACAGGGGACGATCTTCTATGGCTACACCTTC. V is TRBV4-3 and J is TRBJ1-2; 10 bases align to TRBD1. The CDR3 sequence is 19 residues long. J lost 4 bases, V lost 0 bases, and 14 bases had no gene match. Germline CDR1 reads LGHNA; CDR2 reads YSLEER.

This clone was recorded only once. This chain connects TRBV6-5 to TRBJ2-5, with 9 bases lining up with TRBD1. Germline-derived CDR1 and CDR2 are MNHEY and SVGAGI. CDR3 length equals 15 residues. V was pared by 6 bases and J by 2 bases, with 7 bases of the junction left unmatched. CDR3 DNA: TGTGCCAGCAGGCGGGGACAGGGTGGGCAAGAGACCCAGTACTTC. Its translation: CASRRGQGGQETQYF.

The V call is TRBV5-1, the J call TRBJ1-1; D call uncertain. Germline V gene sequence: CDR1 SGHRS, CDR2 YFSETQ. V was cut by 0 bases and J by 0 bases, with 6 bases left in between. This CDR3 is 14 amino acids long. CDR3 DNA: TGCGCCAGCAGCTTGGGACCGATGAACACTGAAGCTTTCTTT. Translated, it gives CASSLGPMNTEAFF.

This clone was detected only a few times. CDR3 sequence (DNA): TGCAGCGTTCAGAGGACCCAGGGGCACGAGCAGTACTTC. Amino acids: CSVQRTQGHEQYF. J is TRBJ2-7 and V is TRBV29-1; possible D gene TRBD1, 6 bases. Trimming removed 5 bases from V and 5 bases from J, with 16 bases in between. Germline assignment: CDR1 SQVTM and CDR2 ANQGSEA. The CDR3 has 13 amino acids.

V gene TRBV7-8 combines with J gene TRBJ2-1; D is undetermined. V was trimmed by 1 base and J by 6 bases, leaving 7 bases between them. The CDR3 loop spans 13 amino acids. Germline CDR1 reads SGHVS; CDR2 reads FQNEAQ. Here the CDR3 reads CASSLGAVNEQFF. The CDR3 bases are TGTGCCAGCAGCTTAGGTGCCGTCAATGAGCAGTTCTTC.